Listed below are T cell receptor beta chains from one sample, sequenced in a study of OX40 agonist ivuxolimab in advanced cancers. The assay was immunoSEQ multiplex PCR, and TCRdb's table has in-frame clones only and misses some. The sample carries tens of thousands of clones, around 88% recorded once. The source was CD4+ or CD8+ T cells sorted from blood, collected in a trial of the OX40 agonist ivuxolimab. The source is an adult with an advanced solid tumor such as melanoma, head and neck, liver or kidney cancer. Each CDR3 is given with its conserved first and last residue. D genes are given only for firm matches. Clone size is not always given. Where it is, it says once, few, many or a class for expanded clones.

TGCAGCGTTGAAGAAATAGGACAGGATAATGAAAAACTGTTTTTT | CSVEEIGQDNEKLFF | TRBD1 | TRBJ1-4 | few | TRBV29-1
TGTGCCAGCAGCGTAGTTCCCGGACAGGGACGTGTTGGGGGACCTGAAGCTTTCTTT | CASSVVPGQGRVGGPEAFF | TRBD1 | TRBJ1-1 | NA | TRBV9
TGTGCCAGTAGTATAGAACAGGGCCTGGAAGCTTTCTTT | CASSIEQGLEAFF | NA | TRBJ1-1 | few | TRBV19
TGTGCCAGCAGGATCGGACACGCCTACGAGCAGTACTTC | CASRIGHAYEQYF | NA | TRBJ2-7 | once | TRBV2
TGTGCCAACGGGGACATAAATAATTCACCCCTCCACTTT | CANGDINNSPLHF | NA | TRBJ1-6 | NA | TRBV7-9
TGTGCCAGCAGCGTATCAGGGAATGAAAAACTGTTTTTT | CASSVSGNEKLFF | NA | TRBJ1-4 | NA | TRBV9
TGCGCCAGCAGCTTGTACGGGAGTTGGGCAGATACGCAGTATTTT | CASSLYGSWADTQYF | NA | TRBJ2-3 | NA | TRBV5-1
TGTGCCAGCAGCCCCAGTCGGACCTACAATGAGCAGTTCTTC | CASSPSRTYNEQFF | NA | TRBJ2-1 | NA | TRBV9
TGTGCCAGTAGTATGGGGACAGGGGTGACTGAAGCTTTCTTT | CASSMGTGVTEAFF | TRBD1 | TRBJ1-1 | NA | TRBV19
TGCGCCAGCAGCCAAGAAGGTTCCGAAAAACTGTTTTTT | CASSQEGSEKLFF | NA | TRBJ1-4 | NA | TRBV4-1
TGTGCCAGCAGTTTCAACAGACAGACCTACGAGCAGTACTTC | CASSFNRQTYEQYF | NA | TRBJ2-7 | NA | TRBV6-6